What follows is one TCR beta chain and its context. What it recognizes is unknown. This CDR3 is built from 15 residues. Trimming removed 4 bases from V and 4 bases from J, with 17 bases in between. The V gene's germline CDR1 is KGHSH and CDR2 LQKENI. The data stem from a study of T-cell reconstitution after alpha-beta-depleted transplantation in children. Preparation of the TCRbeta library involved a method that used unique molecular identifiers. TCRdb re-called the PCR reads through MiXCR, storing one row per CDR3 protein. The sample gives about 830,000 distinct CDR3 sequences, 16% of which show up once; about 5% is in the top ten. Findings of the study overall: At one year after transplant, newly produced T cells mostly accounted for T-cell counts and diversity. Day-60 TCRbeta diversity that was high in some patients was derived from surviving recipient T cells and thymic progenitors.

This receptor was identified in a male patient under 18 who had a stem cell transplant for acute lymphoblastic leukemia, so the T cells may come from the graft donor. Sample: PBMCs, mostly from graft donor cells, taken 360 days after TCRalphabeta/CD19-depleted stem cell transplant. This sequence joins TRBV18 and TRBJ2-7, with D possibly called TRBD1 or TRBD2 (5 bases each). The CDR3 DNA reads as TGTGCCAGCTCACTGAGAGGGACGGACGGGTACGAGCAGTACTTC. Its protein is CASSLRGTDGYEQYF. Combining the CDR3 with reference TRBV18 and TRBJ2-7 gives the whole variable domain NAGVMQNPRHLVRRRGQEARLRCSPMKGHSHVYWYRQLPEEGLKFMVYLQKENIIDESGMPKERFSAEFPKEGPSILRIQQVVRGDSAAYFCASSLRGTDGYEQYFGPGTRLTVT.